A single T cell receptor (beta chain) is shown here with its context. The antigen is unknown. The CDR3 has 15 amino acids. V lost 4 bases to trimming and J lost 3 bases; unmatched junction nucleotides: 7. Germline V gene data show CDR1 as SGDLS and CDR2 as YYNGEE. Blood was sampled at baseline, cycle 4 day 1, and cycle 7 day 1. The sample belongs to a study of OX40 agonist ivuxolimab in advanced cancers. Study information: The drug used for patients, ivuxolimab, was an agonistic anti-OX40 (CD134) antibody. Patients were roughly 83% male with ages about 23 to 80, mean 60. Study observations and caveats: Among the lowest peripheral clonal expansion occurred in 0.1-3.0 mg/kg partial responders.

Produced via immunoSEQ multiplex PCR; TCRdb's table is partial and in-frame only. The sample has approximately 32,000 clones; roughly nine tenths are singletons. This sample comprised CD4+ or CD8+ T cells sorted from blood, obtained in a trial of the OX40 agonist ivuxolimab. This chain links TRBV9 with TRBJ1-5, with 7 nucleotides matching TRBD1. The receptor was isolated from an adult with an advanced solid tumor such as melanoma, head and neck, liver or kidney cancer. The CDR3 here is CASSSGGGLNQPQHF. The CDR3 region has the DNA TGTGCCAGCAGCTCAGGGGGAGGCCTCAATCAGCCCCAGCATTTT.